This T cell receptor beta chain stems from a study of blood T cells in healthy people across ages. About the research overall: Template switching captured about one barcoded beta molecule per two T cells.

A second PCR of roughly 7 to 11 cycles used a sample-barcoded 5' primer and a J-beta primer mix. MiXCR was run by TCRdb on the 5' RACE reads, yielding one entry per CDR3 protein. There are fewer than 750,000 distinct CDR3 sequences in the sample; about 50% occur only once, and about 13% lies in the top ten. Whole-study findings and limits: Calculation of diversity from one million T cells yielded estimates considered to be underestimates.

Sample donors were healthy Caucasian individuals that came from Russia, aged roughly 6 to 100. For every donor, a draw yielded roughly 9.3 milliliters of peripheral blood. V was pared by 0 bases and J by 0 bases, with 4 bases between. The CDR3 is made up of 14 amino acids. Germline CDR1 SGHRS, CDR2 YFSETQ. Concerning this clonotype: What it binds is not known.

The sequencing sample was made of blood. This chain links TRBV5-1 with TRBJ1-3; D not resolved. The receptor's source is a woman aged 80 or over in good health. CDR3 DNA sequence: TGCGCCAGCAGCTTGGGGATCTCTGGAAACACCATATATTTT. The encoded protein is CASSLGISGNTIYF. The variable domain in full, completed from reference TRBV5-1 and TRBJ1-3, reads KAGVTQTPRYLIKTRGQQVTLSCSPISGHRSVSWYQQTPGQGLQFLFEYFSETQRNKGNFPGRFSGRQFSNSRSEMNVSTLELGDSALYLCASSLGISGNTIYFGEGSWLTVV.